This TCR beta chain originates from a study of metastatic and nonmetastatic thyroid tumors. In germline, CDR1 is MNHNS, CDR2 SASEGT. The CDR3 contains 12 residues. The V end was cut by 7 bases, the J end by 4 bases, with 10 bases between. As originally analysed: It was from CDR3 differences across clinicopathological groups that a distant-metastasis classifier for papillary thyroid cancer was built. TCRdb re-called clones via MiXCR from the PCR reads. The V and J calls, along with clone size, are taken from TCRdb and not from the paper's own processing. This table has around 14,000 clones, over 20% appearing once. Thyroid surgery had not been preceded by any treatment in any patient. This clone occurred a few times.

Sequencing input: tumor tissue. V and J are TRBV6-1 and TRBJ1-1, with a tentative D call TRBD1 (5 bases). This receptor was taken from a female donor with papillary thyroid cancer or a benign thyroid nodule (not recorded which). Some clones in this sample may be carry-over from other donors' samples. The CDR3 loop is CASTGVLTEAFF. In nucleotides, the CDR3 is TGTGCCAGCACGGGGGTCCTCACTGAAGCTTTCTTT.